The clone carrying this T cell receptor (beta chain) was found a few times. What it recognizes is unknown. The sample is drawn from a study of PD-L1 blockade in urothelial cancer. Study context: T cells were recovered from blood samples at a median of approximately 150,000. Study outcomes and limitations: Having blood TCR clonality under the median before treatment predicted better survival.

Data came from immunoSEQ multiplex PCR; TCRdb stores just in-frame clones and leaves some out. The table has tens of thousands of clones, 90% seen once. The receptor was derived from a man in his 60s with urothelial cancer. The sequenced sample was PBMCs, obtained around atezolizumab (anti-PD-L1) treatment.

CDR3 DNA: TGTGCCAGCAGAACCGACAGGGGCACCAATTCACCCCTCCACTTT. Its protein product is CASRTDRGTNSPLHF. The chain recombines TRBV25-1 with TRBJ1-6, with 8 bases aligning to TRBD1. The CDR3 covers 15 residues. Trimming cost V 6 bases and J 7 bases; bases outside gene matches: 8. Germline V gene sequence: CDR1 MGHDK, CDR2 SYGVNS.